This T cell receptor (beta chain) derives from a study of T cell responses to AZD1222 COVID-19 vaccine listed by TCRdb under 2021. Looking at the study overall: TCR sequencing covered roughly 230 trial participants: 200 to 210 given two doses of AZD1222 and some 25 given two doses of MenACWY control vaccine. Trial participants were enrolled by age into subgroups of 18-55, 56-69 and 70-plus years, and around 150, 29 and 61 TCR-sequenced participants, respectively, were included in these subgroups. Study-level results and caveats: In the small 56-69-year group, the increase in depth fell short of significance, most likely because of low power. Participants were mostly white British, with more females than males. The authors suggested clonal diversity may have been underestimated. Epitopes outside the regions mutated in the B.1.351 and B.1.1.7 variants were reportedly recognized by nearly half of the unique spike-specific TCRs. Conclusions about previously exposed vaccinees are limited, since just six AZD1222 recipients were seropositive for SARS-CoV-2 at baseline. A significant rise in spike-specific TCR breadth and depth was observed after two AZD1222 doses relative to day 0 and relative to MenACWY recipients. Because no day 14 peak-response samples were available, repertoires were characterized only after the peak T cell response. Vaccine-associated CD4 TCRs spanned the whole spike protein, with dominant responses in regions 160-218 and 743-854.

Including cysteine and phenylalanine, the CDR3 has 13 amino acids. Only the CDR3 region is kept as DNA, spanning 39 bases read in frame from base 1. V is cut by 1 base and J by 2 bases, and the space between the germline ends is 5 bases. This specimen's time point label, per the study, means: about 28 days (+/-7) after the second vaccine dose. AZD1222 recipients whose second dose came at about 4 weeks and those whose second dose came at about 12 weeks were combined into one group, since spike-specific TCR depth and breadth did not differ between the two schedules. Vaccinee samples came from UK trials COV001 and COV002, including a single-blind randomized controlled phase 2/3 trial of AZD1222 (ChAdOx1 nCoV-19) in healthy adults. For TCRbeta chain sequencing, PBMC samples from trial participants were taken at day 0 and at day 28 after the second dose. This clone showed up many times. This receptor's antigen is unknown. Base qualities are not recorded, but no much larger clone differs from it by a single base. The sample holds other DNA sequences that translate to the same CDR3.

The CDR3 regions of human TCRbeta chains were analyzed by immunosequencing. Per the authors' processing: Repertoire TCRs were matched against a reference library of SARS-CoV-2-specific TCRs generated with the MIRA antigen-specificity platform. Breadth meant the fraction of unique TCRs that were SARS-CoV-2-associated, whereas depth meant the fraction of total T cells that were SARS-CoV-2-associated. Using the MIRA data, each spike-specific TCR was assigned both to the spike region to which the TCR was reactive and to a CD4 or CD8 class. Log10-transformed breadth and depth values were compared by one-way ANOVA with Sidak's multiple comparisons tests. TCRdb holds this immuneACCESS table with in-frame rearrangements only. Some clones are missing; in checked studies, unresolved V genes explain under half, and the rest has no known cause. The V and J calls and clone size are taken from that table; D and trimming were inferred from the DNA. For this sample there are 100,000 to 150,000 clones; around 84% appear just once. About 28% of the sample belongs to the ten largest clones.

Sequenced here: peripheral blood, sampled 28 days after the second AZD1222 dose. The chain was built from TRBV12-3 or TRBV12-4 and TRBJ1-1, with an unclear D gene assignment. The TCR originated in an adult who received the AZD1222 COVID-19 vaccine. The nucleotide sequence reads as follows: TGTGCCAGCAGTTTAGGTCCTAACACTGAAGCTTTCTTT. This encodes CASSLGPNTEAFF.